This T cell receptor beta chain is from a study of circulating CD8 cells and anti-PD-1 response in melanoma. V shed 7 bases, J shed 3 bases, and the junction held 9 bases outside the gene matches. CDR3 length equals 15 residues. Germline V gene sequence: CDR1 LNHDA, CDR2 SQIVND (reference sequence). Study-level findings and limits: Most experiments lacked replicates.

The QIAseq Immune Repertoire TCR panel built the libraries from around 15 ng of total RNA. MiXCR was run by TCRdb on the reads, yielding one entry per CDR3 protein. The data contain about 300 distinct CDR3 sequences, around 11% of them singletons. This clonotype is large within its sample. As yet, its antigen is unknown. Live CD3+CD8+TCRalphabeta+ cells were sorted into four subsets by PD-1 and/or TIGIT. The chain uses TRBV19 and TRBJ2-7; 10 bases line up with TRBD1. Sequences were derived from CD8+ T cells from PBMCs, sampled at baseline or after one month of anti-PD-1 therapy (not recorded which). The receptor comes from a human donor with melanoma. The DNA for the CDR3 is TGTGCCAGTACTCCGGGACAGGGGATCCTCTACGAGCAGTACTTC. This sequence encodes CASTPGQGILYEQYF. The full variable domain, in which reference TRBV19 and TRBJ2-7 provide the parts outside the CDR3, is DGGITQSPKYLFRKEGQNVTLSCEQNLNHDAMYWYRQDPGQGLRLIYYSQIVNDFQKGDIAEGYSVSREKKESFPLTVTSAQKNPTAFYLCASTPGQGILYEQYFGPGTRLTVT.